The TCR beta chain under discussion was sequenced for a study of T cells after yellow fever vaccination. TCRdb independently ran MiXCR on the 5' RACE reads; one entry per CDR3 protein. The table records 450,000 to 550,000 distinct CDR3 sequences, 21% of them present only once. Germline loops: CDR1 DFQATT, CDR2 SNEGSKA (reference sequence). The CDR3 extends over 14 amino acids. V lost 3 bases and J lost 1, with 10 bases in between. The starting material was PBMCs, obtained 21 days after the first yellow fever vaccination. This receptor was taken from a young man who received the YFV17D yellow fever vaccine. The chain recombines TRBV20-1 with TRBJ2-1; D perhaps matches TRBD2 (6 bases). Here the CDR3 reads CSASGGWSYNEQFF. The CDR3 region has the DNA TGCAGTGCTAGCGGGGGTTGGTCCTACAATGAGCAGTTCTTC.